This T cell receptor (beta chain) was observed in a study of vaccination and CD4 T cells after COVID-19. The sample's treatment: roughly 10-day PBMC culture with coronavirus spike peptide pools or control peptides (ViraFEST assay). Details on this clonotype: What it recognizes is unknown.

The Oncomine TCR Beta short-read assay was applied to DNA of cultured CD4+ T cells. TCRdb re-called the PCR reads through MiXCR, storing one row per CDR3 protein. The sample contains about 11,000 distinct CDR3 sequences, 65% to 80% of which appear only once. The V gene's germline CDR1 is MNHEY and CDR2 SMNVEV (reference sequence). This CDR3 spans 13 amino acids. The V end lost 4 bases, the J end lost 4 bases, and 10 bases lay between the germline ends. The sequenced sample consisted of CD4+ T cells from blood, cultured in vitro. The sequence was obtained from a human donor who had recovered from COVID-19. The V gene is TRBV27, the J gene TRBJ2-5; no firm D call. The CDR3 region is CASSSNLIETQYF. CDR3 bases: TGTGCCAGCAGTTCCAATTTGATAGAGACCCAGTACTTC.